One sample yielded the 17 T cell receptor beta chains listed below, sequenced in a study of T cells in Graves' hyperthyroidism and ophthalmopathy. Authors of the study amplified TCR beta CDR3 regions from RNA transcripts. When the TCR CDR3 underwent first-round RT-PCR, the HTBI primer set was used. A single record per CDR3 protein comes from TCRdb applying MiXCR to the multiplex PCR reads. The table records over 700,000 distinct CDR3 sequences, around 38% of them present only once. Sequencing was performed on blood. The receptors were gathered from a man between 18 and 35 years old with Graves' hyperthyroidism.

The chain's CDR3 is CASSYTDPNNSPLHF. The CDR3 DNA reads as TGTGCCAGCAGTTACACAGACCCCAATAATTCACCCCTCCACTTT. The chain is built from TRBV6-5 and TRBJ1-6; no firm D call. The CDR3 length is 15 residues. Germline V gives CDR1 MNHEY, CDR2 SVGAGI. Trimming took off 2 bases at V and 5 bases at J, with 10 bases between the two ends.

This chain uses TRBV7-2 with TRBJ1-5, with no clear D. The germline CDR1 and CDR2 sequences are SGHTA and FQGNSA. Trimming cost V 2 bases and J 1 base, with 12 bases left between them. CDR3 length equals 16 residues. CDR3 sequence reads: CASSLYTSLSNQPQHF. CDR3 coding DNA: TGTGCCAGCAGCTTATATACGTCCCTAAGCAATCAGCCCCAGCATTTT.

This clonotype has just a few counts. V gene TRBV25-1 combines with J gene TRBJ1-6, with 8 bases aligning to TRBD1. Germline V gives CDR1 MGHDK, CDR2 SYGVNS. V lost 3 bases and J lost 0; bases outside the gene matches: 7. The length of the CDR3 is 18 residues. The CDR3 sequence is CASSDPRQGSSYNSPLHF. The CDR3 coding sequence is TGTGCCAGCAGTGACCCCCGACAGGGGAGCTCCTATAATTCACCCCTCCACTTT.

The chain combines TRBV20-1 with TRBJ2-5; TRBD2 aligns across 8 bases. The junction had 7 bases not matched to a gene; V was cut back by 8 bases and J by 5 bases. The CDR3 contains 12 residues. Per the germline V gene, CDR1 is DFQATT and CDR2 is SNEGSKA (reference sequence). The CDR3 DNA sequence: TGCAGTCCCTACGTAGCGGGGGAGACCCAGTACTTC. Translation gives CSPYVAGETQYF.

The rearrangement links TRBV5-1 to TRBJ1-1; D is perhaps TRBD1 (5 bases). The CDR3 runs 13 residues. Germline V gene lookup returns CDR1 SGHRS and CDR2 YFSETQ. Trimming pared 4 bases from V and 4 bases from J, leaving 11 bases between. CDR3 region: CASSGGGFTEAFF. The CDR3 bases are TGCGCCAGCAGCGGGGGGGGGTTCACTGAAGCTTTCTTT.

The chain uses TRBV12-3 or TRBV12-4 and TRBJ1-1, with D perhaps matching TRBD1 (5 bases). The CDR3 sequence is 12 residues long. V gave up 4 bases and J gave up 7 bases, with 10 bases separating them. CDR3 sequence (DNA): TGTGCCAGCAGTTATGACAGCAGTGAAGCTTTCTTT. Translation gives CASSYDSSEAFF.

The V gene is TRBV12-3 or TRBV12-4, the J gene TRBJ1-1; D is ambiguous. The CDR3 has 13 residues. Trimming took off 5 bases at V and 3 bases at J, with 10 bases between the two ends. The DNA for the CDR3 is TGTGCCAGCAGTATTCAGGAGGACACTGAAGCTTTCTTT. It yields the protein CASSIQEDTEAFF.

The chain carries TRBV7-2 and TRBJ1-1, with 8 nucleotides matching TRBD1. The J segment lost 2 bases and the V segment lost 5 bases, leaving 10 bases of the junction unmatched. Germline assignment: CDR1 SGHTA and CDR2 FQGNSA. This CDR3 has 16 residues. Here the CDR3 DNA reads TGTGCCAGCAGCCTTCCACCCGGGACAGGAAACACTGAAGCTTTCTTT. This gives the protein CASSLPPGTGNTEAFF. Combining the CDR3 with reference TRBV7-2 and TRBJ1-1 gives the whole variable domain GAGVSQSPSNKVTEKGKDVELRCDPISGHTALYWYRQSLGQGLEFLIYFQGNSAPDKSGLPSDRFSAERTGGSVSTLTIQRTQQEDSAVYLCASSLPPGTGNTEAFFGQGTRLTVV.

To note about this clonotype: At one end the junction does not follow the germline gene, possibly because of a read error. The rearrangement uses TRBV24-1 and TRBJ1-6; D remains unclear. CDR3 size: 13 residues. The germline gives CDR1 KGHDR, CDR2 SFDVKD. DNA of the CDR3: TGTGCCACCAGTGATCGGGCAGATTCTCCCCTCCACTTT. Residues: CATSDRADSPLHF.

In DNA, the CDR3 is TGTGCCAGTAGTGCCCGGGCAGATCAAATGAACACTGAAGCTTTCTTT. This codes for CASSARADQMNTEAFF. This chain uses TRBV19 with TRBJ1-1; D ambiguous. The CDR3 covers 16 residues. The germline V gene has CDR1 LNHDA and CDR2 SQIVND (reference sequence). V lost 5 bases, J lost 0 bases, and 16 bases lay in between.

This clonotype came up a few times. This sequence joins TRBV5-1 and TRBJ1-1, with D possibly matching TRBD1 (5 bases). Germline V gives CDR1 SGHRS, CDR2 YFSETQ. V dropped 4 bases and J dropped 4 bases, with 20 bases sitting between them. The CDR3 has 16 residues. The CDR3 DNA follows: TGCGCCAGCAGCGACACGGGGACCCTAAGGGGCACTGAAGCTTTCTTT. Translation gives CASSDTGTLRGTEAFF.

A remark on this clonotype: This clone may be a read error of a much larger clone one base away. This rearrangement joins TRBV19 to TRBJ1-1; 7 bases line up with TRBD1. This CDR3 region has 14 residues. Germline loops: CDR1 LNHDA, CDR2 SQIVND (reference sequence). The CDR3 DNA sequence: TGTGCCAGTACCGCGGGACAGTCGAACGCTGAAGCTTTCTTT. It translates to CASTAGQSNAEAFF.

This clonotype has a count of ten or more. The rearrangement joins TRBV7-9 to TRBJ1-1; D is unclear. The germline V and J ends were trimmed by 1 base and 1 base, with 7 bases remaining between them. CDR3 length equals 14 residues. Germline V CDR1 and CDR2: SEHNR, FQNEAQ (reference sequence). This CDR3 is CASSLEFRNTEAFF. CDR3 DNA sequence: TGTGCCAGCAGCTTAGAGTTCAGGAACACTGAAGCTTTCTTT.

About this clonotype: A single base separates this from a much larger clone, so it may be a read error. The gene calls are TRBV7-2 and TRBJ1-6, with 9 bases identical to TRBD1. The CDR3 is made up of 16 amino acids. Germline lookup yields CDR1 SGHTA and CDR2 FQGNSA. The CDR3 sequence: CAGSWRADRGSSPLHF. In nucleotides, the CDR3 is TGTGCCGGCAGCTGGAGAGCGGACAGGGGTTCTTCACCCCTCCACTTT. The full variable domain, with the rest looked up from reference TRBV7-2 and TRBJ1-6, is GAGVSQSPSNKVTEKGKDVELRCDPISGHTALYWYRQSLGQGLEFLIYFQGNSAPDKSGLPSDRFSAERTGGSVSTLTIQRTQQEDSAVYLCAGSWRADRGSSPLHFGNGTRLTVT.

This clonotype was picked up many times. J is TRBJ2-6 and V is TRBV29-1; D is uncertain. Deletions cut 6 bases from V and 0 bases from J, with 6 bases between. The CDR3 loop spans 13 amino acids. The germline V gene encodes CDR1 SQVTM and CDR2 ANQGSEA. DNA for the CDR3: TGCAGCGTCCTCGACTCTGGGGCCAACGTCCTGACTTTC. Translated: CSVLDSGANVLTF.

As for this clonotype: This could be a read error, since a much larger clone is one nucleotide away. The chain couples TRBV19 to TRBJ1-1; D gene ambiguous. This CDR3 comprises 13 residues. The germline gives CDR1 LNHDA, CDR2 SQIVND (reference sequence). V was cut by 8 bases and J by 1 base, with 11 bases left in between. CDR3 nucleotides: TGTGCCAGTGCTTTCGGCCCGAACACTGAAGCTTTCTTT. Protein sequence: CASAFGPNTEAFF.

Ten or more counts support this clonotype. The CDR3 DNA reads as TGCAGTGCTTGGAGGACTAGCGGGAACACCGGGGAGCTGTTTTTT. This gives the protein CSAWRTSGNTGELFF. J is TRBJ2-2 and V is TRBV20-1; 10 nucleotides agree with TRBD2. Germline V CDR1 and CDR2: DFQATT, SNEGSKA (reference sequence). There are 15 residues in the CDR3. Unmatched junction bases numbered 4, after V lost 5 bases and J lost 1 base.